This entry concerns a single T cell receptor (beta chain). The record originates from a study of OX40 agonist ivuxolimab in advanced cancers. The data were produced by immunoSEQ multiplex PCR, yet TCRdb's version contains in-frame clones alone and is incomplete. The sample gives 85,000 to 130,000 clones, approximately 90% of which show up once; 0.48% is in the top ten. There are 16 residues in the CDR3. CDR1 is SGHRS, CDR2 YFSETQ, per germline. Unmatched junction bases numbered 12, after V lost 3 bases and J lost 7 bases. The source is an adult with an advanced solid tumor such as melanoma, head and neck, liver or kidney cancer. This rearrangement joins TRBV5-1 to TRBJ2-2; TRBD2 agrees at 7 bases. This specimen consisted of CD4+ or CD8+ T cells sorted from blood, obtained in a trial of the OX40 agonist ivuxolimab. CDR3 in DNA: TGCGCCAGCAGCTCGAGAACCGCGGGGGACGTCGGGGAGCTGTTTTTT. Translated, it gives CASSSRTAGDVGELFF.